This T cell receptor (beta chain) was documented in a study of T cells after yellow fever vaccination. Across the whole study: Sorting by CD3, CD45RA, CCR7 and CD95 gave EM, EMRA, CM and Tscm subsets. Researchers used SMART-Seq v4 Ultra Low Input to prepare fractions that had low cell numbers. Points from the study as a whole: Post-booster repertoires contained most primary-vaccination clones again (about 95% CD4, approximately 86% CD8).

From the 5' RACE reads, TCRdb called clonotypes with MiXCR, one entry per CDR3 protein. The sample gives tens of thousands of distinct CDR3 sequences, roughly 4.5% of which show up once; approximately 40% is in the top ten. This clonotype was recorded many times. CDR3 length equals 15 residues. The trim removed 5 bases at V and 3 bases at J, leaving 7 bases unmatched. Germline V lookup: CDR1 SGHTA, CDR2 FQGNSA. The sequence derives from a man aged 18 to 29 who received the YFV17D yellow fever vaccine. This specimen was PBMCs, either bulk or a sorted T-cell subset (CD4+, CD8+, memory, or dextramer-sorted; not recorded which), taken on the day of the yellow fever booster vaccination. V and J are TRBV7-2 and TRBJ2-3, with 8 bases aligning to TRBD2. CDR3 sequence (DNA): TGTGCCAGCAGCCTGATGGTAGCGGGGACAGATACGCAGTATTTT. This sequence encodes CASSLMVAGTDTQYF.